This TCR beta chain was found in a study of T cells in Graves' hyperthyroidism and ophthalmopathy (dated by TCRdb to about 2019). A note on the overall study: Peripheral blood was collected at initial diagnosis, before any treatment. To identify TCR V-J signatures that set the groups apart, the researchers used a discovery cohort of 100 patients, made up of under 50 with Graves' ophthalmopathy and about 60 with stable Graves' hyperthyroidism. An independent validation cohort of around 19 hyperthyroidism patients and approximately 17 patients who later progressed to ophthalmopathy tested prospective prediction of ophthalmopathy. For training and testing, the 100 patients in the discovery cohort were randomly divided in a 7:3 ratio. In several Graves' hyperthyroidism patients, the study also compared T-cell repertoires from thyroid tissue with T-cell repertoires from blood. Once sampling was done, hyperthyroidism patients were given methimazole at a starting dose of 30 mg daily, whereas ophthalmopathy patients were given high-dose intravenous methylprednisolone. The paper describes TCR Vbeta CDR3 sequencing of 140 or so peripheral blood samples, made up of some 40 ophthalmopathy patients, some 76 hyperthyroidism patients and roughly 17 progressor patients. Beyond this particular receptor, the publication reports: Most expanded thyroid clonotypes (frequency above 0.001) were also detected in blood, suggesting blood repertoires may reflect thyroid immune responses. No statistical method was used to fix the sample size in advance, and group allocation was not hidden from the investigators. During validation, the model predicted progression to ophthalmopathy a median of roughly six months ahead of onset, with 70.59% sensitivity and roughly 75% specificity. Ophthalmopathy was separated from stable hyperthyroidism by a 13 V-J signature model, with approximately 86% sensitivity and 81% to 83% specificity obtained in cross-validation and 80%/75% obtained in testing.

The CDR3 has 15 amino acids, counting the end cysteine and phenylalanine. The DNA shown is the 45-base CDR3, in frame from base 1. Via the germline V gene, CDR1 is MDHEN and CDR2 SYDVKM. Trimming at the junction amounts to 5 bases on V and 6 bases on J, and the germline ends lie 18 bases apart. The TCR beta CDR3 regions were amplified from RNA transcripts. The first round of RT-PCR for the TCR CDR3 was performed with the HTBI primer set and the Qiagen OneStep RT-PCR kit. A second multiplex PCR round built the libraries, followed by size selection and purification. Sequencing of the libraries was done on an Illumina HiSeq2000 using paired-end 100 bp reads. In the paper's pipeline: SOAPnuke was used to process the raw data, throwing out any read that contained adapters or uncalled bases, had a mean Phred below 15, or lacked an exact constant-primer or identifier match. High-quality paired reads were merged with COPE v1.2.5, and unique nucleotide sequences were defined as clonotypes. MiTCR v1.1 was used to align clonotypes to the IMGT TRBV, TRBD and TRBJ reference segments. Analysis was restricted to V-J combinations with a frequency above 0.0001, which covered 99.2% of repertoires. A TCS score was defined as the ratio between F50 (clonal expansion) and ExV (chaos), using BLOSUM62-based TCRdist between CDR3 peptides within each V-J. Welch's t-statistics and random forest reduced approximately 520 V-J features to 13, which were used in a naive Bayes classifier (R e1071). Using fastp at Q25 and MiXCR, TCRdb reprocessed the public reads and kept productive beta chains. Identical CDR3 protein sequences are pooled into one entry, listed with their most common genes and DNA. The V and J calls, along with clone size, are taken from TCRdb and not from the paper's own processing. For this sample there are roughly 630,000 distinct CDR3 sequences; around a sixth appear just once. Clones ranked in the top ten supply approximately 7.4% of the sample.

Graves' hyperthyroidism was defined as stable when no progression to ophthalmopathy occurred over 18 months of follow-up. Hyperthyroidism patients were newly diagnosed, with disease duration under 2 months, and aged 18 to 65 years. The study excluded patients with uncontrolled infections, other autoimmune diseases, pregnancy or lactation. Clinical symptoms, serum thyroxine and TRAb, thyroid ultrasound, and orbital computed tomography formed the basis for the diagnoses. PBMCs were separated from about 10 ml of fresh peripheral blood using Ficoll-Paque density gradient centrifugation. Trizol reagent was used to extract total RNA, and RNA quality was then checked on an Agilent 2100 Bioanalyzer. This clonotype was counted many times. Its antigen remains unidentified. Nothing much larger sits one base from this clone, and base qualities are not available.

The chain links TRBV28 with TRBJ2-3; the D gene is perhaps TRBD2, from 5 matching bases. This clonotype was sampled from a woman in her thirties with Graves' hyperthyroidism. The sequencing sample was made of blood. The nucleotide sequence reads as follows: TGTGCCAGCAGTGAGGACTCTGCCCACTCGGATACGCAGTATTTT. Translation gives CASSEDSAHSDTQYF.